The T cell receptor (beta chain) described here comes from a study of cytomegalovirus exposure and HLA in healthy donors. Study-wide findings and caveats: Roughly uniform sequencing depth across donors was assumed, possibly incorrectly. Accurate predictions that matched the HLA-A and HLA-B alleles of most subjects were reportedly made from TCR beta sequences.

On this clone itself: Its antigen is not known. The same CDR3 also results from other DNA sequences found in this sample.

The PCR was carried out with 60 Vbeta primers and 13 Jbeta primers. Clones were sequenced by immunoSEQ multiplex PCR, and TCRdb holds only the in-frame ones, with some missing. The sample records 200,000 or so clones, about four fifths being singletons. This CDR3 region has 14 residues. V dropped 1 base and J dropped 4 bases, with 8 bases sitting between them. Germline lookup yields CDR1 KGHSH and CDR2 LQKENI. The chain couples TRBV18 to TRBJ1-3; maybe TRBD1 (5 bases). The source material was PBMCs. This clonotype was sampled from a boy younger than 10 in good health and CMV-seronegative. The DNA for the CDR3 is TGTGCCAGCTCACCACAGGGGTCGGGAAACACCATATATTTT. It codes for CASSPQGSGNTIYF.